These 14 T cell receptor beta chains were all obtained from the same sample, sequenced in a study of blood T cell repertoires in COVID-19. This table comes from immunoSEQ multiplex PCR, and its TCRdb copy is limited to in-frame clones, with some not included. The repertoire holds 150,000 or so clones, with roughly nine tenths as singletons. Sequenced material: peripheral blood. Receptor source: a woman aged 70-85 years with acute or convalescent COVID-19.

CDR3 in DNA: TGCGCCAGCAGCCAAGATACTAGGGCGGGAGATACGCAGTATTTT. It encodes CASSQDTRAGDTQYF. This chain connects TRBV4-1 to TRBJ2-3, with D possibly being TRBD2 (5 bases). Germline V gives CDR1 MGHRA, CDR2 YSYEKL. The V end was cut by 0 bases, the J end by 5 bases, with 12 bases between. The CDR3 spans 15 residues.

The chain employs TRBV2 and TRBJ1-5, with D tentatively TRBD1 (6 bases). This CDR3 is built from 15 residues. V shed 4 bases and J shed 2 bases, with 12 bases lying between them. Germline CDR1 SNHLY, CDR2 FYNNEI. The CDR3 region has the DNA TGTGCCAGCAGTGTCCTCAGGGGAGGCAATCAGCCCCAGCATTTT. Its protein product is CASSVLRGGNQPQHF. The whole variable domain, filled in from reference TRBV2 and TRBJ1-5, reads EPEVTQTPSHQVTQMGQEVILRCVPISNHLYFYWYRQILGQKVEFLVSFYNNEISEKSEIFDDQFSVERPDGSNFTLKIRSTKLEDSAMYFCASSVLRGGNQPQHFGDGTRLSIL.

J is TRBJ2-1 and V is TRBV19, with D possibly being TRBD1 (5 bases). The V end was cut by 7 bases, the J end by 1 base, with 14 bases between. This CDR3 spans 15 amino acids. Germline assignment: CDR1 LNHDA and CDR2 SQIVND (reference sequence). The CDR3 DNA reads as TGTGCCAGTAAACCCGCCACAGGTTCCTACAATGAGCAGTTCTTC. Translating it yields CASKPATGSYNEQFF.

This rearrangement joins TRBV5-4 to TRBJ1-1; 8 bases are a match to TRBD1. Germline values: CDR1 SGHNT, CDR2 YYREEE (reference sequence). Trimming cost V 5 bases and J 4 bases; bases outside gene matches: 7. The CDR3 totals 14 residues. Here the CDR3 reads CASSFGQGATEAFF. The DNA of the CDR3 is TGTGCCAGCAGTTTTGGACAGGGAGCCACTGAAGCTTTCTTT.

The V call is TRBV18, the J call TRBJ2-2; 7 nucleotides agree with TRBD1. Looked up from germline, CDR1 is KGHSH and CDR2 is LQKENI. This CDR3 spans 14 amino acids. V shed 6 bases, J shed 4 bases, and the junction held 5 bases outside the gene matches. In nucleotides, the CDR3 is TGTGCCAGCTCGTATGACAGGGTCACCGGGGAGCTGTTTTTT. It specifies CASSYDRVTGELFF.

V and J are TRBV5-4 and TRBJ2-1, with D uncertain. The V and J ends lost 3 bases and 6 bases respectively, with 13 bases between them. This CDR3 spans 14 amino acids. Per the germline V gene, CDR1 is SGHNT and CDR2 is YYREEE (reference sequence). Here the CDR3 reads CASSSYSSSNEQFF. CDR3 coding DNA: TGTGCCAGCAGCTCCTATAGTTCGAGCAATGAGCAGTTCTTC.

The chain joins TRBV28 to TRBJ1-1; the D gene is possibly TRBD1 (5 bases). This CDR3 contains 14 residues. Trimming shortened V by 6 bases and J by 1 base, and 12 bases separated the two germline ends. Germline V CDR1 and CDR2: MDHEN, SYDVKM. CDR3 DNA sequence: TGTGCCAGCAGACTCGACAGTGCGAACACTGAAGCTTTCTTT. Translating it yields CASRLDSANTEAFF.

Points on this clone: Other nucleotide sequences in the sample specify the same CDR3. The chain joins TRBV5-1 to TRBJ2-1; possibly TRBD1 for D (5 bases). The germline V and J ends were trimmed by 0 bases and 1 base, with 11 bases remaining between them. Germline loops: CDR1 SGHRS, CDR2 YFSETQ. The CDR3 totals 16 residues. The CDR3 sequence: CASSLVAGLSYNEQFF. DNA for the CDR3: TGCGCCAGCAGCTTGGTAGCAGGGCTGTCCTACAATGAGCAGTTCTTC.

The rearrangement joins TRBV11-2 to TRBJ2-7; D unresolved. The CDR3 has 15 amino acids. V lost 1 base, J lost 2 bases, and 12 bases lay in between. Per the germline V gene, CDR1 is SGHAT and CDR2 is FQNNGV. The CDR3 bases are TGTGCCAGCAGCTTAGGTAATAGCATGACCTACGAGCAGTACTTC. Translation gives CASSLGNSMTYEQYF.

This clone has only one observation. V and J are TRBV3-1 (or the pseudogene TRBV3-2) and TRBJ2-1; TRBD2 matches 11 bases. From germline, CDR1 is LGHDT and CDR2 YNNKEL (reference sequence). The CDR3 length is 15 residues. Trimming cost V 4 bases and J 2 bases; bases outside gene matches: 1. The CDR3, as DNA: TGTGCCAGCAGCCCGGGACTAGCGGCCTACAATGAGCAGTTCTTC. This gives the protein CASSPGLAAYNEQFF.

The chain couples TRBV5-6 to TRBJ2-5, with D perhaps matching TRBD2 (6 bases). The V gene lost 2 bases and the J gene lost 9 bases, with 14 bases spanning the gap. CDR1 and CDR2 (germline): SGHDT, YYEEEE. This CDR3 is built from 13 residues. The CDR3 sequence is CASSFGLGGAQYF. For the CDR3, the DNA is TGTGCCAGCAGCTTTGGTCTGGGGGGAGCCCAGTACTTC.

In its sample, this clone was seen once. This chain connects TRBV28 to TRBJ2-4; 10 nucleotides align to TRBD1. The CDR3 is 16 amino acids. After removal of 4 bases from V and 1 base from J, the junction contained 4 bases not matched to a gene. CDR1 and CDR2 (germline): MDHEN, SYDVKM. This CDR3 reads CASSSGQGGAKNIQYF. CDR3 nucleotides: TGTGCCAGCAGTTCAGGACAGGGGGGGGCCAAAAACATTCAGTACTTC. Looking up the rest from reference TRBV28 and TRBJ2-4 gives the full variable domain: DVKVTQSSRYLVKRTGEKVFLECVQDMDHENMFWYRQDPGLGLRLIYFSYDVKMKEKGDIPEGYSVSREKKERFSLILESASTNQTSMYLCASSSGQGGAKNIQYFGAGTRLSVL.

The chain joins TRBV21-1 to TRBJ2-7; the D call TRBD1 from the table was never checked on the DNA. TRBV21-1 constitutes a pseudogene. There are 13 residues in the CDR3. CDR3 region: CASSKPDTYEQYV. The CDR3 region has the DNA TGTGCCAGCAGCAAGCCGGACACATACGAGCAGTACGTC.

This rearrangement joins TRBV6-2 or TRBV6-3 to TRBJ2-5; 7 bases are shared with TRBD1. This CDR3 is 16 amino acids long. Trimming removed 5 bases from V and 3 bases from J; junction bases left unmatched: 12. Germline CDR1 MNHEY, CDR2 SVGEGT. The CDR3 DNA reads TGTGCCAGCAGTAATCACCCCGGGACAGTCAAAGAGACCCAGTACTTC. It is translated as CASSNHPGTVKETQYF.